There are many counts of the clone carrying this T cell receptor beta chain. As yet, its antigen is unknown. Each cDNA molecule carried a unique molecular identifier. MiXCR was run by TCRdb on the 5' RACE reads, yielding one entry per CDR3 protein. The table has 25,000 to 30,000 distinct CDR3 sequences, approximately 6% seen once; the top ten hold around 30%. This specimen belongs to a study of early T cells in non-severe SARS-CoV-2 infection. Study-wide background: Unsorted whole-blood RNA was sequenced in bulk, leaving chains unpaired.

Notes on the study in general: Matching against VDJdb likely underestimated virus-specific expansions, favoring anti-spike CD8.

Per germline, CDR1 SEHNR and CDR2 FQNEAQ (reference sequence). Trimming took 10 bases from V and 3 from J; bases not matched to a gene: 8. The CDR3 totals 13 residues. The chain combines TRBV7-9 with TRBJ1-2, with 7 positions matching TRBD1. The source was whole blood, collected at baseline. This receptor was taken from an adult who was a healthcare worker with PCR-confirmed SARS-CoV-2 infection or an uninfected control (not recorded which). In nucleotides, the CDR3 is TGTGCCACAAGCAGGGGGGGCGACTATGGCTACACCTTC. It encodes CATSRGGDYGYTF.